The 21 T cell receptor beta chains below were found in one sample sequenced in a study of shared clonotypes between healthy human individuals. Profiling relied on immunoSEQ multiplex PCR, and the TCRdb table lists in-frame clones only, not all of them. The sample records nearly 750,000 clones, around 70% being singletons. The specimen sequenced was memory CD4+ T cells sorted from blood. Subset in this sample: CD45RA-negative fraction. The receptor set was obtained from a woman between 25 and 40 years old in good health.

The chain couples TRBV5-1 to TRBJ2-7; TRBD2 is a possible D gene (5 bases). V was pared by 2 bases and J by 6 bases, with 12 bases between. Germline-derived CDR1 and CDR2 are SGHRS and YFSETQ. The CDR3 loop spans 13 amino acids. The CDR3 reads CASSFGQSGEQYF. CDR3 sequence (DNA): TGCGCCAGCAGCTTTGGTCAAAGCGGCGAGCAGTACTTC.

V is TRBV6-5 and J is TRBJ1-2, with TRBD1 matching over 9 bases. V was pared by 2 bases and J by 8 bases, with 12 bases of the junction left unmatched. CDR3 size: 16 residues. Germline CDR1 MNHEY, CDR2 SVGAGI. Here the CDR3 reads CASSYVPPQGARGYTF. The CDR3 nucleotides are TGTGCCAGCAGTTACGTACCACCACAGGGGGCGCGCGGCTACACCTTC.

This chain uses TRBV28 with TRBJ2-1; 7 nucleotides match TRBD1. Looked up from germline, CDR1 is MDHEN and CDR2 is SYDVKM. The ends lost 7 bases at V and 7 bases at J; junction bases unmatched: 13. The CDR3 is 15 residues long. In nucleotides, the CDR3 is TGTGCCAGCAACCTCGACAGGGCCCGTCGGAATGAGCAGTTCTTC. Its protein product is CASNLDRARRNEQFF. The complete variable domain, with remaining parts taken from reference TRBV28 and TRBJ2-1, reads DVKVTQSSRYLVKRTGEKVFLECVQDMDHENMFWYRQDPGLGLRLIYFSYDVKMKEKGDIPEGYSVSREKKERFSLILESASTNQTSMYLCASNLDRARRNEQFFGPGTRLTVL.

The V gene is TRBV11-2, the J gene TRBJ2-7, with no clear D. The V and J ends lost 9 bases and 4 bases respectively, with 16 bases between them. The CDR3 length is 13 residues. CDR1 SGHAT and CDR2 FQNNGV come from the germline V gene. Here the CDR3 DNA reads TGTGCCAGTTCGACCGGGCCAGAATACGAGCAGTACTTC. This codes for CASSTGPEYEQYF.

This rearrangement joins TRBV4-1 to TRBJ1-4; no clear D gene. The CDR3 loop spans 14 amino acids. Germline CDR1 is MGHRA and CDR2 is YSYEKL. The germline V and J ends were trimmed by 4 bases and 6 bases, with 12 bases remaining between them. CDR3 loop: CASSPREADEKLFF. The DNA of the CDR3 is TGCGCCAGCAGCCCGAGGGAGGCGGATGAAAAACTGTTTTTT.

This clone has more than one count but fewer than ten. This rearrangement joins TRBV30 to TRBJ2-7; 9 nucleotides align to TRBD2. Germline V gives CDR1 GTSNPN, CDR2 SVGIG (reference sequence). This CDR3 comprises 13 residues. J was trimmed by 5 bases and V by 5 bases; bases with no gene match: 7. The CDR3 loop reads CAWRGLAIHEQYF. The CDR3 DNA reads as TGTGCCTGGCGGGGACTAGCTATCCACGAGCAGTACTTC.

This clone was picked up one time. The DNA of the CDR3 is TGTGCCAGTGACGTAGGGGGCGCGGGTCAGCCCCAGCATTTT. Its protein is CASDVGGAGQPQHF. V usage is TRBV19 and J usage is TRBJ1-5; 7 bases align to TRBD1. Germline CDR1 and CDR2: LNHDA and SQIVND (reference sequence). V lost 8 bases and J lost 6; bases outside the gene matches: 10. This CDR3 has 14 residues.

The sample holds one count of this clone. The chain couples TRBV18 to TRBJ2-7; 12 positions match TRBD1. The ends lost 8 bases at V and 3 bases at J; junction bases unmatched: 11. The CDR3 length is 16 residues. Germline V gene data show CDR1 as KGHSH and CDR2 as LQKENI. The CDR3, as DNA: TGTGCCAGCCACCTGGGGGGACAGGGGGCATACTACGAGCAGTACTTC. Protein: CASHLGGQGAYYEQYF.

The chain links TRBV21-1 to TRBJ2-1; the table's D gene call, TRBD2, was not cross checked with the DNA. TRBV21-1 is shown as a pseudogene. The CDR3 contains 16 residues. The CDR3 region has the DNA TGTGCCAGCAGCAAAGACAGCGGGAGACCAGCCAATGAGCAGTTCTTC. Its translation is CASSKDSGRPANEQFF.

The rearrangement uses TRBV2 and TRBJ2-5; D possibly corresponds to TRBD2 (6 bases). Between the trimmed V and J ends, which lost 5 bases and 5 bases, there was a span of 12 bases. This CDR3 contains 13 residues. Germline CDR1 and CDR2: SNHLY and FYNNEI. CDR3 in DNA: TGTGCCAGCAGTCAGACTAGGTCGGAGACCCAGTACTTC. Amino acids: CASSQTRSETQYF.

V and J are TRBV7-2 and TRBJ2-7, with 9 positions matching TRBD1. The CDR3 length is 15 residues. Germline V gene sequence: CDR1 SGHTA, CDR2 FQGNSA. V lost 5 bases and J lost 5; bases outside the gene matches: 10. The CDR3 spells CASSTYRGRLDEQYF. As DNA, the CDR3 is TGTGCCAGCAGCACATACAGGGGGCGCTTGGACGAGCAGTACTTC. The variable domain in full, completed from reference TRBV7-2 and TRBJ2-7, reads GAGVSQSPSNKVTEKGKDVELRCDPISGHTALYWYRQSLGQGLEFLIYFQGNSAPDKSGLPSDRFSAERTGGSVSTLTIQRTQQEDSAVYLCASSTYRGRLDEQYFGPGTRLTVT.

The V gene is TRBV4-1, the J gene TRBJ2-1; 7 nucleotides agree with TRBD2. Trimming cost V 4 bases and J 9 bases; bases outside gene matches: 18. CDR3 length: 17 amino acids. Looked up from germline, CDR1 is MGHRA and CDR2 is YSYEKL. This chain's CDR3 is CASSLVHAGVGSGEQFF. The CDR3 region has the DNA TGCGCCAGCAGCCTTGTCCACGCGGGAGTAGGATCAGGTGAGCAGTTCTTC.

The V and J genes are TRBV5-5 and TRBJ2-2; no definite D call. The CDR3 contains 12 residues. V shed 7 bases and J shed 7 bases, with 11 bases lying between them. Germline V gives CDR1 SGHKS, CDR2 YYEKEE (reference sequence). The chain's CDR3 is CASFPFGGELFF. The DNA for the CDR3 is TGTGCCAGCTTCCCCTTTGGCGGGGAGCTGTTTTTT.

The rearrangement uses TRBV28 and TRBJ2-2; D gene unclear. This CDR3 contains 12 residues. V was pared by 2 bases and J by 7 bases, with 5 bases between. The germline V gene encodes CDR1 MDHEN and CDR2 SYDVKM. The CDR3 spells CASSLAGGELFF. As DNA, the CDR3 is TGTGCCAGCAGTTTAGCCGGCGGGGAGCTGTTTTTT.

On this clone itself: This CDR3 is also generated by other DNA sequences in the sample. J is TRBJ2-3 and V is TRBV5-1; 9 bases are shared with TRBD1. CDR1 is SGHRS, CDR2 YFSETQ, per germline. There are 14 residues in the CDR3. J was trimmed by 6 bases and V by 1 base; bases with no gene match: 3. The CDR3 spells CASSLTGGRDTQYF. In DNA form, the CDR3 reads TGCGCCAGCAGCTTGACAGGGGGCCGCGATACGCAGTATTTT. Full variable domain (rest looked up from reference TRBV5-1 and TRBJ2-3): KAGVTQTPRYLIKTRGQQVTLSCSPISGHRSVSWYQQTPGQGLQFLFEYFSETQRNKGNFPGRFSGRQFSNSRSEMNVSTLELGDSALYLCASSLTGGRDTQYFGPGTRLTVL.

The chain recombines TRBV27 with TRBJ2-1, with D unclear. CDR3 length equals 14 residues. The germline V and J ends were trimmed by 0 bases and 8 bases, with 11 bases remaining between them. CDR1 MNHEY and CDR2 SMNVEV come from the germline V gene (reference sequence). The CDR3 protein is CASSLSRPGDEQFF. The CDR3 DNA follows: TGTGCCAGCAGTTTATCAAGACCGGGCGATGAGCAGTTCTTC.

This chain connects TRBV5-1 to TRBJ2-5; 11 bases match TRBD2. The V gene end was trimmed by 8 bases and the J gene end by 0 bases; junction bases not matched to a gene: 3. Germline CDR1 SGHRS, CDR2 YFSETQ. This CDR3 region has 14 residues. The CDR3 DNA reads TGCGCCAGTTCGACTAGCGGGAACCAAGAGACCCAGTACTTC. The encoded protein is CASSTSGNQETQYF.

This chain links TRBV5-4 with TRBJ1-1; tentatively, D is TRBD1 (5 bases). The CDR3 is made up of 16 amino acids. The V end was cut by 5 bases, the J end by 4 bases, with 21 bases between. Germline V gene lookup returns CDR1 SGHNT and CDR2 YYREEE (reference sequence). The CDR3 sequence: CASSPHGGDKGTEAFF. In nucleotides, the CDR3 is TGTGCCAGCAGTCCCCACGGGGGTGATAAGGGCACTGAAGCTTTCTTT. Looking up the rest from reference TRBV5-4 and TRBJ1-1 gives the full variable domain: ETGVTQSPTHLIKTRGQQVTLRCSSQSGHNTVSWYQQALGQGPQFIFQYYREEENGRGNFPPRFSGLQFPNYSSELNVNALELDDSALYLCASSPHGGDKGTEAFFGQGTRLTVV.

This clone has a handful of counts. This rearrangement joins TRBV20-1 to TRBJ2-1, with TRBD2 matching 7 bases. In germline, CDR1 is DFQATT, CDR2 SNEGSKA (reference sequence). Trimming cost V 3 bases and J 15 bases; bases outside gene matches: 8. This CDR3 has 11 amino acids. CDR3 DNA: TGCAGTGCTAGCCGGGGGGAGGGACGGTTCTTC. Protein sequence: CSASRGEGRFF.

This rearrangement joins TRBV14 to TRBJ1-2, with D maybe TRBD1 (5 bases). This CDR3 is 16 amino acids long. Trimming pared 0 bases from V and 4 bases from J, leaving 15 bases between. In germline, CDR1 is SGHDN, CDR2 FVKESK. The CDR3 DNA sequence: TGTGCCAGCAGCCAAGATCCCCACACCAGGGCCTATGGCTACACCTTC. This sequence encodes CASSQDPHTRAYGYTF.

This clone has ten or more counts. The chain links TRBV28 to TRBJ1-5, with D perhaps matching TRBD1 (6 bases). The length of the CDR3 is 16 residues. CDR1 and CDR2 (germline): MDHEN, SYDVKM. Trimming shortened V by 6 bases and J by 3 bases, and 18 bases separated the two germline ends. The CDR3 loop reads CASRHTGQGLNQPQHF. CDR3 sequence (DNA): TGTGCCAGCAGACACACGGGACAAGGCCTCAATCAGCCCCAGCATTTT.